What follows is one TCR beta chain and its context. The germline V and J ends were trimmed by 6 bases and 2 bases, with 14 bases remaining between them. The germline V gene encodes CDR1 MDHEN and CDR2 SYDVKM. The CDR3 totals 14 residues. Terminally differentiated effector memory CD45RA+ cells were excluded from the naive CD8 cells, which were CD45RO-negative and positively selected for CCR7. This entry is derived from a study of shared clonotypes between healthy human individuals. Sequencing used immunoSEQ multiplex PCR; TCRdb keeps in-frame clones, though not all of them. The sample yields millions of clones, roughly 91% seen once.

The chain employs TRBV28 and TRBJ2-7, with a weak D call TRBD1 (6 bases). The sample consisted of naive CD8+ T cells from PBMCs. This TCR derives from a man between 18 and 35 years old in good health. Some clones in this sample may be carry-over from other donors' samples. CDR3 loop: CASRDVDRTYEQYF. The CDR3 bases are TGTGCCAGCAGGGACGTGGACAGAACCTACGAGCAGTACTTC.